This T cell receptor beta chain came from a study of identifying expanded T cells in peripheral blood. Study-wide results and limits: Over around two and four weeks, about 15 and 19 clones changed, versus approximately 1.1 between replicates.

This clone was detected once. What it recognizes is unknown. Assay: immunoSEQ multiplex PCR; the TCRdb copy retains only in-frame clones and omits some. The table has tens of thousands of clones, around 90% seen once. This receptor was identified in a person between 18 and 69 years old in good health. Specimen: blood.

CDR3 in amino acids: CASSERGRGYTF. The CDR3, as DNA: TGCGCCAGCAGTGAGAGGGGGCGAGGCTACACCTTC. The rearrangement uses TRBV10-1 and TRBJ1-2, with 7 nucleotides matching TRBD1. Germline CDR1 is WNHNN and CDR2 is SYGVQD (reference sequence). The trim removed 2 bases at V and 8 bases at J, leaving 2 bases unmatched. The CDR3 is made up of 12 amino acids.